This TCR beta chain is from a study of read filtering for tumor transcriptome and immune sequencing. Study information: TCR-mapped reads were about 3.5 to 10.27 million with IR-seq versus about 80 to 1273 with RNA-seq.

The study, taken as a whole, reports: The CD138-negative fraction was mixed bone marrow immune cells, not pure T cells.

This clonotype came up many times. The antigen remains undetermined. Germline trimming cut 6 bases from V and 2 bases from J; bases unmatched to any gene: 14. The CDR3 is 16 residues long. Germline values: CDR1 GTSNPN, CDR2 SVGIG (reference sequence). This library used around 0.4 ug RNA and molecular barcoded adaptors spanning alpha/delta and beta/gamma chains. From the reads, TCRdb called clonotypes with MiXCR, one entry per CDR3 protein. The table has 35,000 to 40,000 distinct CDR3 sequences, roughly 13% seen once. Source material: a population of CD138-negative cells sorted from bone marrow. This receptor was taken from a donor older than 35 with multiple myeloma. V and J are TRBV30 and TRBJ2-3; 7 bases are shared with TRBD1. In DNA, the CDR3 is TGTGCCTGCCGACCCCGACAGGGAATTATCACAGATACGCAGTATTTT. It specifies CACRPRQGIITDTQYF.